Listed below are T cell receptor beta chains from one sample, sequenced in a study of molecular identifiers for immune sequencing clone quantification. TCRdb re-called the PCR reads with MiXCR, one entry per CDR3 protein. The profile covers about 40,000 distinct CDR3 sequences, with 15% to 20% appearing a single time and roughly 6.9% taken by the ten largest. Sequencing input: naive CD8+ T cells from blood, with Jurkat cell RNA spiked in. The receptors shown here come from a human donor in good health. Some libraries in this study had Jurkat cell RNA spiked in. CDR3s include the opening cysteine and the closing phenylalanine or tryptophan. The D gene is left open where the match is weak. Expanded clones are given a class, and other clones once, few, many or no size at all.

v_call	d_call	clone_size	j_call	cdr3_nt	cdr3_aa
TRBV9	TRBD2	many	TRBJ2-7	TGTGCCAGCAGTGAGGGAGGGCCCGACGAGCAGTACTTC	CASSEGGPDEQYF
TRBV28	TRBD1	.	TRBJ2-2	TGTGCCAGCAGTTTTGACAGGGGGCGGACCGGGGAGCTGTTTTTT	CASSFDRGRTGELFF
TRBV5-1	TRBD2	many	TRBJ2-7	TGCGCCAGCAGCTCTAGCGGGAGGGCGTACGAGCAGTACTTC	CASSSSGRAYEQYF
TRBV14	.	many	TRBJ2-5	TGTGCCAGCAGCCGATGGAGCGGACAAGAGACCCAGTACTTC	CASSRWSGQETQYF
TRBV12-3/TRBV12-4	TRBD1	many	TRBJ2-7	TGTGCCAGCAGTTTAGTTTTGGGACAGGGATACGAGCAGTACTTC	CASSLVLGQGYEQYF
TRBV13	TRBD1	.	TRBJ1-1	TGTGCCAGCACCCCGTGGGGACAGCAGAACACTGAAGCTTTCTTT	CASTPWGQQNTEAFF
TRBV7-9	.	few	TRBJ1-5	TGTGCCAGCAGCCAGGGGTGGGCGAAGTTGGAGCCCCAGCATTTT	CASSQGWAKLEPQHF
TRBV2	.	many	TRBJ2-3	TGTGCCAGCAGTGAAGCCGTCCATACGCAGTATTTT	CASSEAVHTQYF
TRBV7-7	.	many	TRBJ2-5	TGTGCCAGCAGCTTAATCGGGGAGACCCAGTACTTC	CASSLIGETQYF
TRBV4-3	.	many	TRBJ1-1	TGCGCCAGCAGCCAAGACGGGACAAGTAAACGGGGCACTGAAGCTTTCTTT	CASSQDGTSKRGTEAFF
TRBV29-1	.	many	TRBJ2-1	TGCAGCGTCGCCGGCTCCGGGTCCTCCTACAATGAGCAGTTCTTC	CSVAGSGSSYNEQFF
TRBV7-6	.	.	TRBJ1-1	TGTGCCAGCAGGCTCCCCAAGCCCGAAAGCGGGGCGATGGACACTGAAGCTTTCTTT	CASRLPKPESGAMDTEAFF
TRBV6-2/TRBV6-3	TRBD2	many	TRBJ2-5	TGTGCCAGCAGGCTCTCGGGAGGGCCAGAGACCCAGTACTTC	CASRLSGGPETQYF
TRBV7-2	.	many	TRBJ2-1	TGTGCCAGCAGCTTAAGTCAATTCAATGAGCAGTTCTTC	CASSLSQFNEQFF
TRBV9	TRBD2	.	TRBJ2-3	TGTGCCAGCAGCATAAGCGGGAGGAGCACAGATACGCAGTATTTT	CASSISGRSTDTQYF
TRBV10-3	.	.	TRBJ1-2	TGTGCCATCCCTAAGGAAATCAGGGGCACCGTCTATGGCTACACCTTC	CAIPKEIRGTVYGYTF
TRBV28	.	many	TRBJ2-7	TGTGCCAGCAGTTTATCCGGCAGGTGGGTGACCGAGCAGTACTTC	CASSLSGRWVTEQYF
TRBV12-3/TRBV12-4	TRBD2	many	TRBJ2-7	TGTGCCAGCAGCAGAGCGGGATCCTACGAGCAGTACTTC	CASSRAGSYEQYF
TRBV4-3	TRBD1	few	TRBJ2-1	TGCGCCAGCAACCGGAAACAGGGGCCAACCTACAATGAGCAGTTCTTC	CASNRKQGPTYNEQFF
TRBV7-9	.	many	TRBJ1-5	TGTGCCAGCAGCAACAGACGGGACAATCAGCCCCAGCATTTT	CASSNRRDNQPQHF
TRBV10-2	.	many	TRBJ1-1	TGCGCCAGCAGCCTCTCGGGGCAGCCGAACACTGAAGCTTTCTTT	CASSLSGQPNTEAFF
TRBV7-8	.	.	TRBJ1-3	TGTGCCAGCAGCTTAGCCGCAGGGGCCTCTGGAAACACCATATATTTT	CASSLAAGASGNTIYF
TRBV3-1	.	many	TRBJ1-2	TGTGCCAGCAGCCAAGACACCCTCTATGGCTACACCTTC	CASSQDTLYGYTF
TRBV21-1	.	.	TRBJ2-3	TGTGCCAGCAGCAAAGCGCTTGAGGGATTCCCCCACTCCCCCGAGTATTTT	CASSKALEGFPHSPEYF
TRBV13	.	many	TRBJ2-5	TGTGCCAGCTCGAAGGGGCCCCAAGAGACCCAGTACTTC	CASSKGPQETQYF
TRBV28	TRBD1	many	TRBJ1-2	TGTGCCAGCAGTCCTATGGGGACAGGGCCCTATGGCTACACCTTC	CASSPMGTGPYGYTF
TRBV6-2/TRBV6-3	TRBD1	.	TRBJ1-5	TGTGCCAGCAGTACGTACGGGACAGCTTTCAATCAGCCCCAGCATTTT	CASSTYGTAFNQPQHF
TRBV5-4	.	.	TRBJ2-4	TGTGCCAGCAGCGTGTCCAGTGGGAACATTCAGTACTTC	CASSVSSGNIQYF
TRBV12-3/TRBV12-4	TRBD2	few	TRBJ2-4	TGTGCCAGCAGGGACGGGGGGAAAAACATTCAGTACTTC	CASRDGGKNIQYF
TRBV28	.	.	TRBJ2-1	TGTGCCAGCAGTTTAGGTAACTATGAGCAGGGCTTC	CASSLGNYEQGF
TRBV13	TRBD1	many	TRBJ2-4	TGTGCCAGCAGCTGGGACAGGGAGGCCAAAAACATTCAGTACTTC	CASSWDREAKNIQYF
TRBV10-3	.	many	TRBJ2-7	TGTGCCATCAGTGAGGGGACCTCCGGTCACGAGCAGTACTTC	CAISEGTSGHEQYF
TRBV5-5	TRBD1	few	TRBJ2-1	TGTGCCAGCAGCTGGCGGGGACAGGGGGTCGATGAGCAGTTCTTC	CASSWRGQGVDEQFF
TRBV6-2/TRBV6-3	TRBD1	few	TRBJ2-1	TGTGCCAGCAGTTTTGGGACAGGGGTCAATGAGCAGTTCTTC	CASSFGTGVNEQFF
TRBV29-1	TRBD1	.	TRBJ1-2	TGCAGCGTTGACAGGGGGAGGTATGGCTACACCTTC	CSVDRGRYGYTF
TRBV16	.	many	TRBJ2-7	TGTGCCAGCAGCCTTGTTCGGGGGGAGCAGTACTTC	CASSLVRGEQYF
TRBV4-1	.	.	TRBJ1-1	TGCGCCAGCAGCCAAGTAGGGGGTCCGGGAGAAGCTTTCTTT	CASSQVGGPGEAFF
TRBV3-1	.	many	TRBJ2-5	TGTGCCAGCAGCCAGTCCAGCGGTTACCAAGAGACCCAGTACTTC	CASSQSSGYQETQYF
TRBV6-2/TRBV6-3	.	many	TRBJ2-3	TGTGCCAGCACTGGCGGGGCCACAGATACGCAGTATTTT	CASTGGATDTQYF
TRBV6-4	.	many	TRBJ2-4	TGTGCCAGCAGTGCCCTACTCGGCTACCGGAGGGCCAAAAACATTCAGTACTTC	CASSALLGYRRAKNIQYF
TRBV7-9	.	many	TRBJ1-1	TGTGCCAGCGAGGGGAACACTGAAGCTTTCTTT	CASEGNTEAFF
TRBV7-9	.	many	TRBJ2-7	TGTGCCAGCAGGGACATTTACGAGCAGTACTTC	CASRDIYEQYF
TRBV27	.	many	TRBJ1-5	TGTGCCAGCAGTTTATCAGCAGGGATGAATCAGCCCCAGCATTTT	CASSLSAGMNQPQHF
TRBV12-3/TRBV12-4	.	many	TRBJ2-1	TGTGCCAGCAGTTTCTTTCCGGGATTGAATGAGCAGTTCTTC	CASSFFPGLNEQFF
TRBV11-2	.	many	TRBJ2-1	TGTGCCAGCAGCTTAGGAGGGGGGAATGAGCAGTTCTTC	CASSLGGGNEQFF
TRBV27	.	many	TRBJ1-5	TGTGCCAGCAGTCTTTGGACGGGTCAGCCCCAGCATTTT	CASSLWTGQPQHF
TRBV25-1	.	many	TRBJ1-1	TGTGCCAGCAGTGATTCTCAGGGGCGCGGGACTGAAGCTTTCTTT	CASSDSQGRGTEAFF
TRBV5-1	TRBD1	many	TRBJ2-3	TGCGCCAGCAGTTCGGTTAGGGGGCCTTCCCATACGCAGTATTTT	CASSSVRGPSHTQYF
TRBV28	.	many	TRBJ2-5	TGTGCCAGCAGTTTATCAATGTGGGTCCAAGAGACCCAGTACTTC	CASSLSMWVQETQYF
TRBV7-3	.	many	TRBJ2-1	TGTGCCAGCAGCTTAACGTCTGGGTTTGAGGAGCAGTTCTTC	CASSLTSGFEEQFF
TRBV27	.	many	TRBJ2-5	TGTGCCAGCAGTTTTTGGAGCGGCCAAGAGACCCAGTACTTC	CASSFWSGQETQYF